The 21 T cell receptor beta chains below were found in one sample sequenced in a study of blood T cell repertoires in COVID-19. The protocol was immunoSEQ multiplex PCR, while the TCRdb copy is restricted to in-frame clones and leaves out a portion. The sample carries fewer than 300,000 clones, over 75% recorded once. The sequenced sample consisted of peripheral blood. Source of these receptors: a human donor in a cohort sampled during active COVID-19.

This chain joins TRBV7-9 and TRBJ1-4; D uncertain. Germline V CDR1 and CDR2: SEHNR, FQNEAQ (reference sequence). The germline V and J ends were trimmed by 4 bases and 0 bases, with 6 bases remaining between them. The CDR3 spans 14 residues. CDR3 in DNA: TGTGCCAGCAGCTCCTATACAACTAATGAAAAACTGTTTTTT. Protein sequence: CASSSYTTNEKLFF.

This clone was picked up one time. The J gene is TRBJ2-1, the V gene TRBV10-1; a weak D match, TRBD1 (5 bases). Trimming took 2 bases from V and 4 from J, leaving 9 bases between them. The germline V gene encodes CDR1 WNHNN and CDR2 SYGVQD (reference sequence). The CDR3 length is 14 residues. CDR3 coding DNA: TGCGCCAGCAGTGAGAGTAGGGGTTACAATGAGCAGTTCTTC. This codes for CASSESRGYNEQFF.

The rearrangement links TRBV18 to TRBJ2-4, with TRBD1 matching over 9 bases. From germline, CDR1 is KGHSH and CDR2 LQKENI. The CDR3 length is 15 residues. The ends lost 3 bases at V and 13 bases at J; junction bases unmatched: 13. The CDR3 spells CASSPRGQGLEGQYF. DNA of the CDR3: TGTGCCAGCTCACCGAGGGGACAGGGCTTAGAAGGGCAGTACTTC.

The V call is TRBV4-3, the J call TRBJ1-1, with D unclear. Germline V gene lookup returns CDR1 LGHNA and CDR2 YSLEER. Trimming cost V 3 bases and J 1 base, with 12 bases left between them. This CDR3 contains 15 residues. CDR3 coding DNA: TGCGCCAGCAGCCACTTAGGAGCAGAGAACACTGAAGCTTTCTTT. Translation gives CASSHLGAENTEAFF.

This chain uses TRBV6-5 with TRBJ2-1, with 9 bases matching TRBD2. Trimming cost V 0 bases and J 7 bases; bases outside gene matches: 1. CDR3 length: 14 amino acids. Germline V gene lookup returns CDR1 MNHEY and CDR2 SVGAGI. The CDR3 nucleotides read TGTGCCAGCAGTTACTCGACTAGCGGAAATGAGCAGTTCTTC. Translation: CASSYSTSGNEQFF.

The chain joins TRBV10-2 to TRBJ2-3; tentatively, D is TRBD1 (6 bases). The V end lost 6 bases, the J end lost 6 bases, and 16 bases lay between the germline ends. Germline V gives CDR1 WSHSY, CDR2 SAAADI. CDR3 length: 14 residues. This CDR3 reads CASSVQGMLDTQYF. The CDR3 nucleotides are TGCGCCAGCAGCGTACAGGGCATGCTCGATACGCAGTATTTT.

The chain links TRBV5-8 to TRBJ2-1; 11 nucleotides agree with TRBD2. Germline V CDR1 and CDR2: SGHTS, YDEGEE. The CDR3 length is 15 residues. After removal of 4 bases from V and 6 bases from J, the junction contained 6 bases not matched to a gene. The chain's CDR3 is CASSLGLAVGNEQFF. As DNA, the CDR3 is TGTGCCAGCAGCCTGGGACTAGCGGTCGGCAATGAGCAGTTCTTC.

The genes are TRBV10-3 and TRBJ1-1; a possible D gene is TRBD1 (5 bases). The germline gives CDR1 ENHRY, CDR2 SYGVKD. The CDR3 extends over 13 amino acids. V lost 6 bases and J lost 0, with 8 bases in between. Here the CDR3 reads CAIRQDMNTEAFF. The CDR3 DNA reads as TGTGCCATCAGGCAGGACATGAACACTGAAGCTTTCTTT.

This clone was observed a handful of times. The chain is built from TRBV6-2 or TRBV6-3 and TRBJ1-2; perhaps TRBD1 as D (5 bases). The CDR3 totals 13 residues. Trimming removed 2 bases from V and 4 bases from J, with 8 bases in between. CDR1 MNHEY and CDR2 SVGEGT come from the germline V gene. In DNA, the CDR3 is TGTGCCAGCAGTTACCAGGGCTCCTATGGCTACACCTTC. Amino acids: CASSYQGSYGYTF.

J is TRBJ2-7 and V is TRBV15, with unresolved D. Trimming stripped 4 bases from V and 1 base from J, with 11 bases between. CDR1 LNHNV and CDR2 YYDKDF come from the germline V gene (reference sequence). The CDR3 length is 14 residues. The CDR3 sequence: CATSKAADSYEQYF. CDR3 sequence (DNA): TGTGCCACCAGCAAGGCGGCAGATTCCTACGAGCAGTACTTC.

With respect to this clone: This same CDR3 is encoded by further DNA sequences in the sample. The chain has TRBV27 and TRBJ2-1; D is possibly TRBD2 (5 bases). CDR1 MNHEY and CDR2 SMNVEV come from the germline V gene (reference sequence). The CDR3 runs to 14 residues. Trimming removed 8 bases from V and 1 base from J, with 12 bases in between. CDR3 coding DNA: TGTGCCAGCGGACGCGAGGGATCCTACAATGAGCAGTTCTTC. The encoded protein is CASGREGSYNEQFF.

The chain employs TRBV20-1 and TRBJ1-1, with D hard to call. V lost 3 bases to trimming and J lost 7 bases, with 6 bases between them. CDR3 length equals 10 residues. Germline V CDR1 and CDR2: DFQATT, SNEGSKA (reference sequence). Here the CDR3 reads CSARRIEAFF. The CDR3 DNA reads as TGCAGTGCTAGGCGGATTGAAGCTTTCTTT.

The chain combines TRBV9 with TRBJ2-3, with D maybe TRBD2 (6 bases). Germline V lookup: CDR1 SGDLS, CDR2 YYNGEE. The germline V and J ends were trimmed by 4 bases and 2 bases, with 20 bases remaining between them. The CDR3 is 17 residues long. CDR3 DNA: TGTGCCAGCAGCCCCAGTGCGAGAGCGGGCCACACAGATACGCAGTATTTT. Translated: CASSPSARAGHTDTQYF.

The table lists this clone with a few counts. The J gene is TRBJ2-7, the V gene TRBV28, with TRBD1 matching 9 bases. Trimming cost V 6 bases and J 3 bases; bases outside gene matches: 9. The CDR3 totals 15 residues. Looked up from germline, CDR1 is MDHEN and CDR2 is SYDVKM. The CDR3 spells CASRQPGTGIYEQYF. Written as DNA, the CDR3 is TGTGCCAGCAGGCAACCCGGGACAGGGATCTACGAGCAGTACTTC.

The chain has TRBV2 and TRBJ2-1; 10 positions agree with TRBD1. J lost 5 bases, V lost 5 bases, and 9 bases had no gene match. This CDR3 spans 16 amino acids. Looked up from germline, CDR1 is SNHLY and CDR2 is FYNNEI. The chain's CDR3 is CASSRNTGTGDNEQFF. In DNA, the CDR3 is TGTGCCAGCAGTCGGAACACCGGGACAGGGGACAATGAGCAGTTCTTC.

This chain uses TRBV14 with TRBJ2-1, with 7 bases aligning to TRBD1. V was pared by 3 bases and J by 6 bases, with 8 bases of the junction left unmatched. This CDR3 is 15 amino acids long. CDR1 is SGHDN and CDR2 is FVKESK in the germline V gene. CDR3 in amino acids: CASSQVRGQSNEQFF. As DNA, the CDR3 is TGTGCCAGCAGCCAGGTTCGGGGACAGTCCAATGAGCAGTTCTTC.

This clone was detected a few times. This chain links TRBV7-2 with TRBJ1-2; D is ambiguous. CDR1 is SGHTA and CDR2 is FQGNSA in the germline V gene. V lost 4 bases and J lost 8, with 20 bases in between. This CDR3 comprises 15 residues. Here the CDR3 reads CASSYPVAGRRGYTF. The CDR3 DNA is TGTGCCAGCAGCTATCCGGTGGCGGGCAGACGAGGCTACACCTTC.

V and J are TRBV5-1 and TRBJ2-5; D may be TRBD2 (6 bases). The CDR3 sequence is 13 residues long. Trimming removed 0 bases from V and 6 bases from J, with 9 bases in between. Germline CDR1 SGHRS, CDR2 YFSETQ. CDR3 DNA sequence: TGCGCCAGCAGCTTGGCCGGGGGAAAGACCCAGTACTTC. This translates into CASSLAGGKTQYF.

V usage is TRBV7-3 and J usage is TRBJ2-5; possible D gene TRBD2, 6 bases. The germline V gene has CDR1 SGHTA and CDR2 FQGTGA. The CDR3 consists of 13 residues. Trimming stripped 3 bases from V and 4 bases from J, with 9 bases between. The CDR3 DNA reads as TGTGCCAGCAGCTTGAAGGGACTAGAGACCCAGTACTTC. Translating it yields CASSLKGLETQYF.

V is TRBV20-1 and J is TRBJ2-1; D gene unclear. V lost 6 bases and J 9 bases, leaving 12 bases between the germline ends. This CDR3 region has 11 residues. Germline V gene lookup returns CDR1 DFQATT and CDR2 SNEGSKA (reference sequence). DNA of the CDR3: TGCAGTGCCCCGAGCCTTCGTGAGCAGTTCTTC. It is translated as CSAPSLREQFF.

The CDR3: CAIGEVENTQYF. CDR3 coding DNA: TGTGCCATCGGAGAGGTAGAAAATACGCAGTATTTT. The chain links TRBV10-3 to TRBJ2-3; no definite D call. The ends were cut back, 8 bases at V and 7 bases at J, with 13 bases in the middle. CDR1 is ENHRY, CDR2 SYGVKD, per germline. This CDR3 is built from 12 residues.